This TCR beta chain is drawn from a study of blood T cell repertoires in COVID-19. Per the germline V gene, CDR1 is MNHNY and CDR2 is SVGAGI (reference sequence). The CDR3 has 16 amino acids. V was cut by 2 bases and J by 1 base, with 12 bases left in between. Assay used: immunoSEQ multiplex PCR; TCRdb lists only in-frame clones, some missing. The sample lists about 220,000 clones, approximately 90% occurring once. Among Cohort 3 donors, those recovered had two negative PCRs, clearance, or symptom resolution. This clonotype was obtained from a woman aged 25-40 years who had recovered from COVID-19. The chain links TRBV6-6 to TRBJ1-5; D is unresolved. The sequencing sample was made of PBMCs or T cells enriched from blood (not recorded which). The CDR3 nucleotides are TGTGCCAGCAGTTACGCGCCCGGAGCAAGCAATCAGCCCCAGCATTTT. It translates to CASSYAPGASNQPQHF.